These 5 T cell receptor beta chains were sequenced from one sample in a study of blood T cell repertoires in COVID-19. Assay: immunoSEQ multiplex PCR; the TCRdb copy retains only in-frame clones and omits some. The sample has around 63,000 clones; 80% are singletons. What was sequenced was peripheral blood. These receptor sequences come from a man aged 55 to 70 with acute or convalescent COVID-19.

This chain uses TRBV6-2 or TRBV6-3 with TRBJ2-3, with TRBD2 as a possible D gene (5 bases). The germline CDR1 and CDR2 sequences are MNHEY and SVGEGT. V was shortened by 0 bases and J by 4 bases, with 11 bases between the two germline ends. This CDR3 spans 15 amino acids. CDR3 protein: CASSYSLAGPDTQYF. The DNA for the CDR3 is TGTGCCAGCAGTTACTCGTTGGCGGGCCCAGATACGCAGTATTTT.

The chain recombines TRBV6-1 with TRBJ1-5; 7 nucleotides agree with TRBD1. There are 16 residues in the CDR3. Germline V CDR1 and CDR2: MNHNS, SASEGT. The J segment lost 0 bases and the V segment lost 2 bases, leaving 4 bases of the junction unmatched. The CDR3 nucleotides read TGTGCCAGCAGTGAACGACAGGGTGGTAGCAATCAGCCCCAGCATTTT. Encoded protein: CASSERQGGSNQPQHF.

The chain employs TRBV9 and TRBJ2-7, with 8 bases aligning to TRBD2. After removal of 0 bases from V and 2 bases from J, the junction contained 4 bases not matched to a gene. This CDR3 region has 15 residues. From germline, CDR1 is SGDLS and CDR2 YYNGEE. CDR3: CASSVGRGGAYEQYF. The CDR3 nucleotides are TGTGCCAGCAGCGTAGGTCGGGGGGGAGCCTACGAGCAGTACTTC. The full variable domain, in which reference TRBV9 and TRBJ2-7 provide the parts outside the CDR3, is DSGVTQTPKHLITATGQRVTLRCSPRSGDLSVYWYQQSLDQGLQFLIQYYNGEERAKGNILERFSAQQFPDLHSELNLSSLELGDSALYFCASSVGRGGAYEQYFGPGTRLTVT.

The chain combines TRBV2 with TRBJ1-5; TRBD1 is a possible D gene (5 bases). The V gene lost 7 bases and the J gene lost 6 bases, with 13 bases spanning the gap. The V gene's germline CDR1 is SNHLY and CDR2 FYNNEI. The CDR3 sequence is 13 residues long. CDR3 sequence reads: CASNWQGGQPQHF. In DNA, the CDR3 is TGTGCCAGCAATTGGCAGGGAGGTCAGCCCCAGCATTTT.

This clone was detected only a few times. The chain uses TRBV5-1 and TRBJ2-3, with 14 positions matching TRBD2. Germline-derived CDR1 and CDR2 are SGHRS and YFSETQ. Losses at the gene ends were 0 bases for V and 7 bases for J; bases not matched to a gene: 4. There are 16 residues in the CDR3. The CDR3, as DNA: TGCGCCAGCAGCTTGGGACTAGCGGGGGGGCCATATACGCAGTATTTT. Translating gives CASSLGLAGGPYTQYF.